The 26 T cell receptor beta chains presented below share a single source sample, sequenced in a study of shared clonotypes between healthy human individuals. Sequenced by immunoSEQ multiplex PCR; TCRdb stores in-frame clones only, minus some. Here the sample spans 950,000 to 1,300,000 clones, roughly 70% being singletons. The sample consisted of memory CD4+ T cells sorted from blood. The subset denotes: CD45RA-negative fraction. Receptors originate from a man aged 18 to 29 in good health.

This chain links TRBV28 with TRBJ1-1; 7 nucleotides line up with TRBD1. The V gene's germline CDR1 is MDHEN and CDR2 SYDVKM. CDR3 size: 13 residues. V was clipped by 6 bases and J by 11 bases; unmatched bases: 12. The CDR3 DNA follows: TGTGCCAGCAGGACAGGGTCCCAGGAGCGGGCTTTCTTT. This codes for CASRTGSQERAFF.

The rearrangement uses TRBV6-1 and TRBJ2-3, with 8 bases that match TRBD1. The germline V gene has CDR1 MNHNS and CDR2 SASEGT. Germline trimming cut 7 bases from V and 3 bases from J; bases unmatched to any gene: 9. This CDR3 has 15 amino acids. Here the CDR3 reads CASTLGQGATDTQYF. The CDR3 bases are TGTGCCAGCACCCTGGGGCAGGGGGCTACAGATACGCAGTATTTT.

CDR3 sequence reads: CASSPPAGPNTGELFF. The CDR3 DNA is TGTGCCAGCTCACCCCCCGCAGGGCCCAACACCGGGGAGCTGTTTTTT. The chain carries TRBV18 and TRBJ2-2; D is possibly TRBD1 (5 bases). The V end lost 3 bases, the J end lost 2 bases, and 13 bases lay between the germline ends. From germline, CDR1 is KGHSH and CDR2 LQKENI. The length of the CDR3 is 16 residues. The variable domain in full, with the rest retrieved from reference TRBV18 and TRBJ2-2, is NAGVMQNPRHLVRRRGQEARLRCSPMKGHSHVYWYRQLPEEGLKFMVYLQKENIIDESGMPKERFSAEFPKEGPSILRIQQVVRGDSAAYFCASSPPAGPNTGELFFGEGSRLTVL.

The CDR3, as DNA: TGTGCCTGGATGGGTCCCGGCAGGGGAACTGGAAACACCATATATTTT. Encoded protein: CAWMGPGRGTGNTIYF. The chain combines TRBV30 with TRBJ1-3; tentative D call: TRBD1 (6 bases). This CDR3 contains 16 residues. Germline V gene sequence: CDR1 GTSNPN, CDR2 SVGIG (reference sequence). V was shortened by 4 bases and J by 2 bases, with 18 bases between the two germline ends.

V gene TRBV6-5 combines with J gene TRBJ2-3; TRBD2 agrees at 11 bases. Trimming at V came to 5 bases and at J to 8 bases, leaving 6 bases not matched to a gene. The CDR3 is made up of 14 amino acids. Germline CDR1 reads MNHEY; CDR2 reads SVGAGI. CDR3 sequence reads: CASSRSGGAGTQYF. In nucleotides, the CDR3 is TGTGCCAGCAGTCGTAGCGGGGGGGCTGGTACGCAGTATTTT.

This clone was detected a few times. The V call is TRBV7-8, the J call TRBJ2-2; D not resolved. CDR1 and CDR2 (germline): SGHVS, FQNEAQ. Trimming shortened V by 0 bases and J by 4 bases, and 15 bases separated the two germline ends. This CDR3 is 17 amino acids long. The CDR3 loop is CASSLAVATRGTGELFF. The DNA of the CDR3 is TGTGCCAGCAGCTTAGCGGTCGCCACCCGTGGCACCGGGGAGCTGTTTTTT.

A note on this clone: The same CDR3 arises from other DNA sequences in this sample as well. The chain joins TRBV4-1 to TRBJ1-5; no firm D call. Germline CDR1 MGHRA, CDR2 YSYEKL. The germline V and J ends were trimmed by 0 bases and 3 bases, with 9 bases remaining between them. This CDR3 is built from 15 residues. The CDR3 sequence is CASSQDGQLNQPQHF. CDR3 bases: TGCGCCAGCAGCCAAGACGGGCAGCTCAATCAGCCCCAGCATTTT.

The V and J genes are TRBV7-9 and TRBJ1-5; D may be TRBD1 (5 bases). Germline V lookup: CDR1 SEHNR, CDR2 FQNEAQ (reference sequence). The CDR3 sequence is 15 residues long. Trimming removed 2 bases at V and 0 bases at J, with 8 bases between. The CDR3 DNA reads TGTGCCAGCAGCTTATTAGGGGATAGCAATCAGCCCCAGCATTTT. Its translation is CASSLLGDSNQPQHF.

This clone was observed a few times. The chain uses TRBV11-2 and TRBJ2-5; 9 positions agree with TRBD1. V lost 5 bases to trimming and J lost 4 bases; unmatched junction nucleotides: 5. Per the germline V gene, CDR1 is SGHAT and CDR2 is FQNNGV. The CDR3 is 14 amino acids. CDR3 sequence reads: CASSKGTGRETQYF. In nucleotides, the CDR3 is TGTGCCAGCAGCAAAGGGACAGGGAGAGAGACCCAGTACTTC.

The chain recombines TRBV7-9 with TRBJ1-2, with 8 bases aligning to TRBD1. This CDR3 is 15 amino acids long. Per the germline V gene, CDR1 is SEHNR and CDR2 is FQNEAQ (reference sequence). After removal of 3 bases from V and 1 base from J, the junction contained 4 bases not matched to a gene. CDR3 residues: CASSFMDRDNYGYTF. The CDR3 nucleotides are TGTGCCAGCAGCTTTATGGACAGGGATAACTATGGCTACACCTTC.

V usage is TRBV21-1 and J usage is TRBJ1-1; TRBD1 is the table's D call and was not checked against the DNA. TRBV21-1 is termed a pseudogene. The CDR3 extends over 15 amino acids. The CDR3 reads CASSAYRGPNTEAFF. CDR3 sequence (DNA): TGTGCCAGCAGCGCGTACAGGGGACCAAACACTGAAGCTTTCTTT.

J is TRBJ2-7 and V is TRBV4-1; 7 nucleotides align to TRBD2. With V trimmed by 4 bases and J by 1 base, 7 bases remained unmatched. The CDR3 spans 15 residues. Germline V lookup: CDR1 MGHRA, CDR2 YSYEKL. For the CDR3, the DNA is TGCGCCAGCAGCCGGGGCATCGGGGGGTCCTACGAGCAGTACTTC. The encoded protein is CASSRGIGGSYEQYF.

J is TRBJ1-1 and V is TRBV5-8, with D perhaps matching TRBD1 (6 bases). CDR1 is SGHTS and CDR2 is YDEGEE in the germline V gene. CDR3 length: 13 residues. Trimming pared 0 bases from V and 9 bases from J, leaving 12 bases between. The CDR3 nucleotides are TGTGCCAGCAGCTTGGTGGAAGGGGGGAAAGCTTTCTTT. It is translated as CASSLVEGGKAFF.

The chain combines TRBV27 with TRBJ1-2; no clear D gene. The CDR3 is 13 residues long. V was trimmed by 4 bases and J by 8 bases, leaving 14 bases between them. In germline, CDR1 is MNHEY, CDR2 SMNVEV (reference sequence). The CDR3 is CASSSLRQVGYTF. CDR3 DNA sequence: TGTGCCAGCAGTTCCCTACGACAAGTGGGCTACACCTTC.

Points on this clone: The sample contains more than one DNA sequence encoding this CDR3. The V gene is TRBV6-5, the J gene TRBJ1-2; D remains ambiguous. The CDR3 is 12 amino acids. Germline CDR1 and CDR2: MNHEY and SVGAGI. Trimming pared 0 bases from V and 6 bases from J, leaving 5 bases between. The CDR3 region has the DNA TGTGCCAGCAGTTACTCAGGGAATGGCTACACCTTC. Protein: CASSYSGNGYTF.

The chain uses TRBV29-1 and TRBJ2-3, with 9 positions matching TRBD1. Germline CDR1 is SQVTM and CDR2 is ANQGSEA. With 8 bases clipped from V and 1 base from J, the junction kept 4 bases outside the gene matches. The CDR3 extends over 13 amino acids. Here the CDR3 DNA reads TGCAGCACCTGGACAGGGGGCACAGATACGCAGTATTTT. Amino acids: CSTWTGGTDTQYF.

The chain uses TRBV6-5 and TRBJ1-3; no firm D call. The CDR3 covers 11 residues. CDR1 and CDR2 (germline): MNHEY, SVGAGI. Between the trimmed V and J ends, which lost 3 bases and 7 bases, there was a span of 4 bases. CDR3 sequence (DNA): TGTGCCAGCAGTTATGCCAACACCATATATTTT. Translation: CASSYANTIYF.

J is TRBJ1-1 and V is TRBV19, with TRBD1 identical over 10 bases. The J segment lost 9 bases and the V segment lost 10 bases, leaving 11 bases of the junction unmatched. The CDR3 is 13 residues long. CDR1 is LNHDA and CDR2 is SQIVND in the germline V gene (reference sequence). CDR3 coding DNA: TGTGCCACTATCGGGACAGGGGATTACAAAGCTTTCTTT. Protein sequence: CATIGTGDYKAFF.

The genes are TRBV11-3 and TRBJ2-5, with TRBD2 matching 7 bases. CDR3 length: 13 amino acids. With V trimmed by 5 bases and J by 3 bases, 3 bases remained unmatched. CDR1 and CDR2 (germline): SGHNT, YENEEA. This chain's CDR3 is CASSLGGKETQYF. In DNA, the CDR3 is TGTGCCAGCAGCCTGGGGGGGAAAGAGACCCAGTACTTC. Filled out from reference TRBV11-3 and TRBJ2-5, the complete variable domain reads EAGVVQSPRYKIIEKKQPVAFWCNPISGHNTLYWYLQNLGQGPELLIRYENEEAVDDSQLPKDRFSAERLKGVDSTLKIQPAELGDSAVYLCASSLGGKETQYFGPGTRLLVL.

V is TRBV27 and J is TRBJ1-1; the D is unclear. The CDR3 runs to 15 residues. The germline gives CDR1 MNHEY, CDR2 SMNVEV (reference sequence). V lost 2 bases to trimming and J lost 1 base, with 11 bases between them. This CDR3 is CASSLSVTTNTEAFF. The DNA of the CDR3 is TGTGCCAGCAGTTTAAGCGTCACTACGAACACTGAAGCTTTCTTT.

In its sample, this clone was seen a few times. The rearrangement joins TRBV5-1 to TRBJ1-6; a weak D match, TRBD1 (5 bases). The CDR3 extends over 17 amino acids. Between the trimmed V and J ends, which lost 4 bases and 9 bases, there was a span of 23 bases. Germline V gene data show CDR1 as SGHRS and CDR2 as YFSETQ. Here the CDR3 DNA reads TGCGCCAGCAGCCGAACACCCGGGACCGACCCTCCTTCACCCCTCCACTTT. This sequence encodes CASSRTPGTDPPSPLHF.

The chain couples TRBV6-6 to TRBJ1-1, with 8 nucleotides matching TRBD1. Germline CDR1 and CDR2: MNHNY and SVGAGI (reference sequence). V gave up 6 bases and J gave up 4 bases; unmatched junction bases: 10. This CDR3 is 15 amino acids long. CDR3 sequence (DNA): TGTGCCAGCAGGGACAGGGAGGTTCAACGCACTGAAGCTTTCTTT. This sequence encodes CASRDREVQRTEAFF.

The chain combines TRBV4-2 with TRBJ2-1, with TRBD2 identical over 7 bases. CDR3 size: 16 residues. CDR1 LGHNA and CDR2 YNFKEQ come from the germline V gene. V lost 0 bases and J lost 3; bases outside the gene matches: 5. The CDR3: CASSQDPSGVYNEQFF. In DNA form, the CDR3 reads TGTGCCAGCAGCCAAGATCCCAGCGGGGTCTACAATGAGCAGTTCTTC.

J is TRBJ2-4 and V is TRBV14, with no clear D. Trimming took 1 base from V and 1 from J, leaving 11 bases between them. Germline CDR1 SGHDN, CDR2 FVKESK. The CDR3 consists of 16 residues. As DNA, the CDR3 is TGTGCCAGCAGCCAAGGGGGATATGAGGCCAAAAACATTCAGTACTTC. As protein: CASSQGGYEAKNIQYF.

The rearrangement joins TRBV12-5 to TRBJ2-7; D unresolved. Trimming took off 4 bases at V and 3 bases at J, with 7 bases between the two ends. The CDR3 has 12 residues. Germline V gene lookup returns CDR1 LGHNT and CDR2 FRNRAP. The DNA of the CDR3 is TGTGCTAGTGGTTCACCGGTCTACGAGCAGTACTTC. Its protein product is CASGSPVYEQYF.

This sequence joins TRBV7-2 and TRBJ2-5, with D possibly called TRBD1 or TRBD2 (5 bases each). V shed 4 bases and J shed 5 bases, with 14 bases lying between them. In germline, CDR1 is SGHTA, CDR2 FQGNSA. The CDR3 consists of 14 residues. The CDR3 DNA sequence: TGTGCCAGCAGCTACGGGACGAAAGGGGAGACCCAGTACTTC. The encoded protein is CASSYGTKGETQYF.